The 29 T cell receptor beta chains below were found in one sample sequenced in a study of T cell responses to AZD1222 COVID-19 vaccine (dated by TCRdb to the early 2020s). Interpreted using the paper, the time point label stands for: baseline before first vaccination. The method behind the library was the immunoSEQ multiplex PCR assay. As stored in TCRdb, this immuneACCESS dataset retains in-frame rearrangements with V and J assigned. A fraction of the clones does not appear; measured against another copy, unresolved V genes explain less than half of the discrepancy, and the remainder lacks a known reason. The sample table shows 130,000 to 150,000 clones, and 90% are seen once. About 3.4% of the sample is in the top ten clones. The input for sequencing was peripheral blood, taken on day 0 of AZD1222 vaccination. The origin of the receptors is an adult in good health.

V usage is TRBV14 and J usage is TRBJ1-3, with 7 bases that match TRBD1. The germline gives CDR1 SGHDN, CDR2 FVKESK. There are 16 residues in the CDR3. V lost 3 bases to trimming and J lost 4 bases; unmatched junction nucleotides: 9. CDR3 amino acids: CASSHRQGRVGNTIYF. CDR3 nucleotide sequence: TGTGCCAGCAGCCACCGACAGGGACGTGTGGGAAACACCATATATTTT. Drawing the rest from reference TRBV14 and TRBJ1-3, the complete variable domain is EAGVTQFPSHSVIEKGQTVTLRCDPISGHDNLYWYRRVMGKEIKFLLHFVKESKQDESGMPNNRFLAERTGGTYSTLKVQPAELEDSGVYFCASSHRQGRVGNTIYFGEGSWLTVV.

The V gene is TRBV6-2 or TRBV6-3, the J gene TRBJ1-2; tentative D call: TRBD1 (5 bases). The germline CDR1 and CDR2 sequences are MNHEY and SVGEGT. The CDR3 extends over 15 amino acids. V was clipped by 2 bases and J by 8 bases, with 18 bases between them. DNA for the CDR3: TGTGCCAGCAGTTACGCTGCAGGGAGCCCTCCCGGCTACACCTTC. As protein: CASSYAAGSPPGYTF.

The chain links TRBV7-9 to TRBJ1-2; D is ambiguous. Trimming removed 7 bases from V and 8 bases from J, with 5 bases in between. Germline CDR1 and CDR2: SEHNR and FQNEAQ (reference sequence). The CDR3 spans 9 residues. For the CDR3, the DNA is TGTGCCAGCACGGAAGGCTACACCTTC. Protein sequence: CASTEGYTF. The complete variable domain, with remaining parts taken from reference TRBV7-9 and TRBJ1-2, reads DTGVSQNPRHKITKRGQNVTFRCDPISEHNRLYWYRQTLGQGPEFLTYFQNEAQLEKSRLLSDRFSAERPKGSFSTLEIQRTEQGDSAMYLCASTEGYTFGSGTRLTVV.

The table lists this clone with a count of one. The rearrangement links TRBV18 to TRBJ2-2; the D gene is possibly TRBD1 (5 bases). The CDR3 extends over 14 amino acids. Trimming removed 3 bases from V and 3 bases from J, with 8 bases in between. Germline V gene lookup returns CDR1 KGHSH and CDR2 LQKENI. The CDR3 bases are TGTGCCAGCTCACCCGGACAAGACACCGGGGAGCTGTTTTTT. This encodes CASSPGQDTGELFF. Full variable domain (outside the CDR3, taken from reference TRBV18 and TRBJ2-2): NAGVMQNPRHLVRRRGQEARLRCSPMKGHSHVYWYRQLPEEGLKFMVYLQKENIIDESGMPKERFSAEFPKEGPSILRIQQVVRGDSAAYFCASSPGQDTGELFFGEGSRLTVL.

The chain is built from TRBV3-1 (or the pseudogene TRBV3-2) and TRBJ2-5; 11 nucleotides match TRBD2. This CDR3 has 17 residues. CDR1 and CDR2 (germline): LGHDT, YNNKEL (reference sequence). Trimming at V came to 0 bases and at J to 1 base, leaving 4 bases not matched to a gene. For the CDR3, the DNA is TGTGCCAGCAGCCAAGAGGGACTAGCGGCATTCCAAGAGACCCAGTACTTC. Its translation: CASSQEGLAAFQETQYF.

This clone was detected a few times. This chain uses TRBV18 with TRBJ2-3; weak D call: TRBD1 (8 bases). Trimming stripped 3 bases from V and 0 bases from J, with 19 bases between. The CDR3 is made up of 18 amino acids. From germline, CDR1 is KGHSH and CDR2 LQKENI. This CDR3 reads CASSPRQGRGSSTDTQYF. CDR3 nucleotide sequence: TGTGCCAGCTCACCCCGACAGGGGAGGGGGTCTAGCACAGATACGCAGTATTTT. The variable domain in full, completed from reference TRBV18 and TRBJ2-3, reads NAGVMQNPRHLVRRRGQEARLRCSPMKGHSHVYWYRQLPEEGLKFMVYLQKENIIDESGMPKERFSAEFPKEGPSILRIQQVVRGDSAAYFCASSPRQGRGSSTDTQYFGPGTRLTVL.

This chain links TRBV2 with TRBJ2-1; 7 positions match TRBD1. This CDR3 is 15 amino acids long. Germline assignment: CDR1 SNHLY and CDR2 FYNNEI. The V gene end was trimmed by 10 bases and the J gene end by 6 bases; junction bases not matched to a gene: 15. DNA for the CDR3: TGTGCCATCGTAACCGGGACAGCGATCCTCAATGAGCAGTTCTTC. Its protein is CAIVTGTAILNEQFF.

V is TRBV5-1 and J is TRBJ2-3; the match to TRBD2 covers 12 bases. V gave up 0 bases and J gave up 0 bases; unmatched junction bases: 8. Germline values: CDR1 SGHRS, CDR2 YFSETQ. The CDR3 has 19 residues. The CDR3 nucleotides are TGCGCCAGCAGCTTGGCCCCTAGCGGGGGGGTCCCTAGCACAGATACGCAGTATTTT. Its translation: CASSLAPSGGVPSTDTQYF. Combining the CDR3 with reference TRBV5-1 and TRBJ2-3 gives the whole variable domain KAGVTQTPRYLIKTRGQQVTLSCSPISGHRSVSWYQQTPGQGLQFLFEYFSETQRNKGNFPGRFSGRQFSNSRSEMNVSTLELGDSALYLCASSLAPSGGVPSTDTQYFGPGTRLTVL.

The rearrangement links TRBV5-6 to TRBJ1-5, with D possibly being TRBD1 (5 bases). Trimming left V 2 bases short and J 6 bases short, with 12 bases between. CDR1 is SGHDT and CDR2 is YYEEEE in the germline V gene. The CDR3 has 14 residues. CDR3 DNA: TGTGCCAGCAGCTTACTCGGGGGTGCTCAGCCCCAGCATTTT. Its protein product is CASSLLGGAQPQHF.

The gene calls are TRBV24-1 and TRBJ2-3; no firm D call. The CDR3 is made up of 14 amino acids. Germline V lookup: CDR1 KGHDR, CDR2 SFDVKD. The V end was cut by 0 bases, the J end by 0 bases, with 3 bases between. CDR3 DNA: TGTGCCACCAGTGATTTGCCTAGCACAGATACGCAGTATTTT. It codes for CATSDLPSTDTQYF.

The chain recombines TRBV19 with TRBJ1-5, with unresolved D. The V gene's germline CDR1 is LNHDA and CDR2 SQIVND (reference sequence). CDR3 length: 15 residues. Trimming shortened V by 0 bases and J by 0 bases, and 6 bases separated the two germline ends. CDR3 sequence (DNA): TGTGCCAGTAGTATAGATCCGTATAGCAATCAGCCCCAGCATTTT. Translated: CASSIDPYSNQPQHF.

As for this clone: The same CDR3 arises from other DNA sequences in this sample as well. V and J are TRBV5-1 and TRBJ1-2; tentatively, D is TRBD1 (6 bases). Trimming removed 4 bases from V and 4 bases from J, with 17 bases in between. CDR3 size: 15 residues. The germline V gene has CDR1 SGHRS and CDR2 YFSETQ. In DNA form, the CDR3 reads TGCGCCAGCAGCGCGGCAGGGGACGTTGGCTATGGCTACACCTTC. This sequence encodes CASSAAGDVGYGYTF.

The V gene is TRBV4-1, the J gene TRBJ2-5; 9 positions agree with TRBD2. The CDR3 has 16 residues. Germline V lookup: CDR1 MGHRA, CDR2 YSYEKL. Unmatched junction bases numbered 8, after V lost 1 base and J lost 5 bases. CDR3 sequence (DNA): TGCGCCAGCAGCCAAGGTCCAGCGGGGGGCCTCGAGACCCAGTACTTC. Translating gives CASSQGPAGGLETQYF.

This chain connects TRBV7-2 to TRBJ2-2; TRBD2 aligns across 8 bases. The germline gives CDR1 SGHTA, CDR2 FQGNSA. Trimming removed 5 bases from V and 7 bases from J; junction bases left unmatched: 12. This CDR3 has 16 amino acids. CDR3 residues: CASSPVSGSSVGELFF. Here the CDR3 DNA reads TGTGCCAGCAGCCCCGTGAGCGGGAGCTCGGTCGGGGAGCTGTTTTTT. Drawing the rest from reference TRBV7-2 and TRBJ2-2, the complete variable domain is GAGVSQSPSNKVTEKGKDVELRCDPISGHTALYWYRQSLGQGLEFLIYFQGNSAPDKSGLPSDRFSAERTGGSVSTLTIQRTQQEDSAVYLCASSPVSGSSVGELFFGEGSRLTVL.

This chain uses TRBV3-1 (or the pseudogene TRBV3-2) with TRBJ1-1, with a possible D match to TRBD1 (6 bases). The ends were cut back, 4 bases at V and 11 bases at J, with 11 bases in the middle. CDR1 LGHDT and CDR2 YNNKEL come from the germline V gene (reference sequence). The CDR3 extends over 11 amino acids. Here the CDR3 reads CASSLQGSAFF. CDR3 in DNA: TGTGCCAGCAGCCTCCAGGGGTCTGCTTTCTTT.

CDR3 in amino acids: CASSPGSSGNTIYF. CDR3 sequence (DNA): TGTGCCAGCAGTCCAGGGAGCTCTGGAAACACCATATATTTT. The V and J genes are TRBV6-5 and TRBJ1-3, with a tentative D call TRBD1 (5 bases). The germline V gene encodes CDR1 MNHEY and CDR2 SVGAGI. Trimming stripped 5 bases from V and 0 bases from J, with 8 bases between. The CDR3 length is 14 residues.

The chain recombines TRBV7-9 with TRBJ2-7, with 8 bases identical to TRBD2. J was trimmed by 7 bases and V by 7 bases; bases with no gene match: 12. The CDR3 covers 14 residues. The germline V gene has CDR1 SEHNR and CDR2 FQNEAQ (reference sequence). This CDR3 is CASTAGGPGGEQYF. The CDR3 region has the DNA TGTGCCAGCACGGCGGGAGGTCCCGGGGGGGAGCAGTACTTC.

The CDR3, as DNA: TGTGCCAGCAGCGTAGGGCCTAGCTCGGGTACAGATACGCAGTATTTT. Its protein is CASSVGPSSGTDTQYF. The chain is built from TRBV9 and TRBJ2-3; D possibly corresponds to TRBD2 (5 bases). CDR1 SGDLS and CDR2 YYNGEE come from the germline V gene. V lost 0 bases and J 3 bases, leaving 14 bases between the germline ends. This CDR3 is built from 16 residues.

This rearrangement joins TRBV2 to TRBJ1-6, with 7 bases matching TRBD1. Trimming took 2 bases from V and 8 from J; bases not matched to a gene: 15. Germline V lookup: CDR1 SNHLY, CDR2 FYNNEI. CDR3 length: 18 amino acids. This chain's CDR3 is CASSERRRGTVLDSPLHF. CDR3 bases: TGTGCCAGCAGTGAAAGAAGGAGAGGGACAGTATTAGATTCACCCCTCCACTTT.

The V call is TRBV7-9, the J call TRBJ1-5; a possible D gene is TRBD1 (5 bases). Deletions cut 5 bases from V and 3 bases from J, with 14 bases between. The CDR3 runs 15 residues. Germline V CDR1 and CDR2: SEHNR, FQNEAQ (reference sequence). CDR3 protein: CASSPGSGVNQPQHF. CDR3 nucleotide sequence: TGTGCCAGCAGCCCCGGGTCGGGGGTCAATCAGCCCCAGCATTTT.

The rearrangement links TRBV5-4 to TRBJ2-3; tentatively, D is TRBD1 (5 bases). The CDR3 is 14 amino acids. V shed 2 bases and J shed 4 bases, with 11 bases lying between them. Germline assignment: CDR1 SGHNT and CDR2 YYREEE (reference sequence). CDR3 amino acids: CASSLDQGSDTQYF. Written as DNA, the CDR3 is TGTGCCAGCAGCTTAGATCAGGGTTCAGATACGCAGTATTTT.

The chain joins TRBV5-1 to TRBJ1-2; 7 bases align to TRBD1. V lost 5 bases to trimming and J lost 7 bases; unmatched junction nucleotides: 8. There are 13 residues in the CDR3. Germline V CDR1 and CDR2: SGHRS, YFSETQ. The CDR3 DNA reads TGCGCCAGCAGTCCAACCCAGGGGGGTGGCTACACCTTC. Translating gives CASSPTQGGGYTF.

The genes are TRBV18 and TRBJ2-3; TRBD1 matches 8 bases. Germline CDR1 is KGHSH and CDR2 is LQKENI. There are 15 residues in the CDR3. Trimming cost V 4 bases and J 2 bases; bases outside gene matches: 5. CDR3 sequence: CASSLGTGATDTQYF. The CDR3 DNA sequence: TGTGCCAGCTCACTAGGGACAGGAGCCACAGATACGCAGTATTTT. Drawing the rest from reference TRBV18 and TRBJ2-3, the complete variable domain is NAGVMQNPRHLVRRRGQEARLRCSPMKGHSHVYWYRQLPEEGLKFMVYLQKENIIDESGMPKERFSAEFPKEGPSILRIQQVVRGDSAAYFCASSLGTGATDTQYFGPGTRLTVL.

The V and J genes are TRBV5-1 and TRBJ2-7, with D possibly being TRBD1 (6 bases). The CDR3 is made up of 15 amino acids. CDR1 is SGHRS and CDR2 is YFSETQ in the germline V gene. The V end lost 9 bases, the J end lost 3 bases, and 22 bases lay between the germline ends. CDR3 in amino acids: CAIRNTDSIYYEQYF. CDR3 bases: TGCGCCATCAGGAATACGGACAGTATATACTACGAGCAGTACTTC. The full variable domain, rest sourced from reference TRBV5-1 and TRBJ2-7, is KAGVTQTPRYLIKTRGQQVTLSCSPISGHRSVSWYQQTPGQGLQFLFEYFSETQRNKGNFPGRFSGRQFSNSRSEMNVSTLELGDSALYLCAIRNTDSIYYEQYFGPGTRLTVT.

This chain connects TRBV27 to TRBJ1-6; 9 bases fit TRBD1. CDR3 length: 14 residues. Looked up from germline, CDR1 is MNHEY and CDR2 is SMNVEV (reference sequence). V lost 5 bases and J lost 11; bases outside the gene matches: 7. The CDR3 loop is CASSGTGGRAPLHF. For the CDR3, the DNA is TGTGCCAGCAGTGGAACAGGGGGCAGGGCACCCCTCCACTTT.

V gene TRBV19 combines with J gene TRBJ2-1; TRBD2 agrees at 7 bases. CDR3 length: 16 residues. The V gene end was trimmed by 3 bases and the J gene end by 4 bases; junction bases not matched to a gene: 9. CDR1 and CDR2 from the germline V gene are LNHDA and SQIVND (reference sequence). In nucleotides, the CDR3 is TGTGCCAGTAGTATGGCCGCTAGCGGAATATACAATGAGCAGTTCTTC. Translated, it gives CASSMAASGIYNEQFF.

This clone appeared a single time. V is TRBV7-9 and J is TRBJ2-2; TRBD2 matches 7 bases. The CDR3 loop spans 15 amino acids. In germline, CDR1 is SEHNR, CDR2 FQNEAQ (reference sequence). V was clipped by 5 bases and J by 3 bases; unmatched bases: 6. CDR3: CASSPVGRDTGELFF. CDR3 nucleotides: TGTGCCAGCAGCCCGGTGGGGAGGGACACCGGGGAGCTGTTTTTT.

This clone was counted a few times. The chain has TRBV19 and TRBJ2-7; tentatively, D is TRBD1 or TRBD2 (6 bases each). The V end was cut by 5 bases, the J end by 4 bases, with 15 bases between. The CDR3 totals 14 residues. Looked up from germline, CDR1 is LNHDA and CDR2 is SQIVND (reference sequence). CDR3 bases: TGTGCCAGTAGTGTGGGGGGCGCATCTTACGAGCAGTACTTC. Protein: CASSVGGASYEQYF.

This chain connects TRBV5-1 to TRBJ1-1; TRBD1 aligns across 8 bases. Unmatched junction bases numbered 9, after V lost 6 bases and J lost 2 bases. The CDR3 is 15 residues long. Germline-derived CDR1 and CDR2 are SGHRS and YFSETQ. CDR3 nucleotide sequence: TGCGCCAGCACCCTGACAGGGGCGCAAAACACTGAAGCTTTCTTT. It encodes CASTLTGAQNTEAFF.